This TCR beta chain is from a study of OX40 agonist ivuxolimab in advanced cancers. Study overall: Treatment of patients was with ivuxolimab, an agonistic anti-OX40 (CD134) antibody.

Study outcomes and limitations: Mean expanded clone counts were higher in CD8+ than CD4+ T cells.

Sequenced by immunoSEQ multiplex PCR; TCRdb stores in-frame clones only, minus some. The profile shows nearly 50,000 clones, roughly 88% of them singletons. The timepoints at which blood was sampled were baseline, cycle 4 day 1, and cycle 7 day 1. For this clone: Its antigen is undetermined.

CDR1 is MGHRA and CDR2 is YSYEKL in the germline V gene. Between the trimmed V and J ends, which lost 4 bases and 2 bases, there was a span of 12 bases. The CDR3 extends over 15 amino acids. The chain uses TRBV4-1 and TRBJ1-5; D not resolved. The sample was CD4+ or CD8+ T cells sorted from blood, taken in a trial of the OX40 agonist ivuxolimab. This clonotype was obtained from an adult with an advanced solid tumor such as melanoma, head and neck, liver or kidney cancer. CDR3 DNA: TGCGCCAGCAGCCTGGACTTTAACGGCAATCAGCCCCAGCATTTT. Residues: CASSLDFNGNQPQHF.